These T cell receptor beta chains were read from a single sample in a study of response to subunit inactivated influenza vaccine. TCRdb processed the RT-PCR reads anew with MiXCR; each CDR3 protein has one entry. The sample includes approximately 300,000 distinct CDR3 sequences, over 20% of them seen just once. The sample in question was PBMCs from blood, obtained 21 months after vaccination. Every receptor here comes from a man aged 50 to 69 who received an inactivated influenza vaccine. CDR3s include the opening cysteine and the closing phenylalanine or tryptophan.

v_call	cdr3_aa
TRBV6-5	CASSWGGEETQYF
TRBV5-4	CATSEGLTEAFF
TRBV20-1	CSAPRGSGGTTIYF
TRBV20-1	CSATPEGRDTEAFF
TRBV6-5	CASSWDRSSYEQYF
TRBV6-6	CASSYLDHEKLFF
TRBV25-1	CASSAPAAGYTF
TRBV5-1	CASRITGTRANEQFF
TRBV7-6	CASSSRQIQETQYF
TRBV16	CASSQFSGARGNTEAFF
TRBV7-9	CASSLSTTRDTQYF
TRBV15	CATSSDRKGLGIQYF
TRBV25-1	CASSARDRGWSETQYF
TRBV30	CAWSVLSSNQPQHF
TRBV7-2	CASSPRDSASGYTF
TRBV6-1	CASSKLLAGASDTQYF
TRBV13	CASSLRPPGLAPIIWEQYF
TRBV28	CASVGGASNEKLFF
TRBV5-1	CASSLYSTTEAFF
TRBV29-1	CSVVRGNEQFF
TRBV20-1	CSARDLPSGLDTQYF
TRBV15	CATSRGRSYEQYF
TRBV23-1	CASSQSKGGRSNYGYTF
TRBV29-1	CSVEDPRASGEKLFF
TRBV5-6	CASSLETAPTSHEQYF
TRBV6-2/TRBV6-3	CASSYNGIGTTFLQYF
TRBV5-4	CASHTPEGPQHF
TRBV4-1	CASSQDYGQETQYF
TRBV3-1	CASSQDSEQFF
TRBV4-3	CASSQESSLALQETQYF
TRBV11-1	CASSLPGTGDIGSGNTIYF
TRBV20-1	CSAPSRGTEAFF
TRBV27	CASRLRATVDYEQYF
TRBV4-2	CASSQEAPVTEKLFF
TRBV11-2	CASSLSRLGSGGVQETQYF
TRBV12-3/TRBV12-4	CASSFVAVGTDTQYF
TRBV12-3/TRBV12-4	CASSSPGGTVLSDTQYF
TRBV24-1	CATSGTGSYEQYF
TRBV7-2	CASSLGLAGDLFF
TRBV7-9	CASSQQEEAFF
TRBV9	CASSALGTINSPLHF
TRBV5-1	CASSPATLAGELFF
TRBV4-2	CASSQDHPTGELFF
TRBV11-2	CASSLDPRTDTQYF
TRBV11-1	CASRGGEGTYNEQFF
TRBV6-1	CASSDRTGDNQPQHF
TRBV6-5	CASSSPLGQGRPEAFF
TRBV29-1	CSVAPGGIQETQYF
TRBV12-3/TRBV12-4	CASSPVGFSTDTQYF
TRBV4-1	CASSPATGNTEAFF
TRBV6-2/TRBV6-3	CASTKAAGGFAEAFF
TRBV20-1	CSARDPWDSRSEQFF
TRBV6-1	CASLPGGVRRTDTQYF
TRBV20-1	CSASRGGRVYGYTF
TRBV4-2	CASTPFAGPNTGELFF
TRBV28	CASRPGTSGPGEQYF
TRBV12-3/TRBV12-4	CASSTDWMGNTIYF
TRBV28	CASTEASGNTDTQYF
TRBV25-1	CASDMGGNYGYTF
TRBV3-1	CASRPQRLAAGTQYF